These 26 T cell receptor beta chains originate from one sample sequenced in a study of T cells expressing NK-cell markers (dated by TCRdb to about 2020). Libraries were built with 5' RACE. The listed sequencing device is Illumina HiSeq 2000. Following TCRdb reprocessing, every CDR3 protein sequence forms one entry, and DNA is not provided. The data table for this sample lists some 440,000 distinct CDR3 sequences. The top ten clones comprise approximately 1.5% of the sample. Material for sequencing was blood T cells: a sorted CD56 or NKG2C T cell subset, CD4+ or CD8+ T cells, or bulk PBMC T cells (not recorded which). The receptors shown here come from a woman in her forties or fifties in good health. Donor details come from another sample of the same person, matched by shared clones.

The chain uses TRBV12-3 or TRBV12-4 and TRBJ2-6. This CDR3 has 16 amino acids. CDR3 in amino acids: CASSTRGLREANVLTF.

This rearrangement joins TRBV10-1 to TRBJ2-2. The germline gives CDR1 WNHNN, CDR2 SYGVQD (reference sequence). This CDR3 comprises 14 residues. The CDR3 sequence is CASSDLQYTGELFF.

This chain links TRBV20-1 with TRBJ2-1; the TCRdb call, TRBD1, lacks DNA for checking. This CDR3 has 12 residues. Germline lookup yields CDR1 DFQATT and CDR2 SNEGSKA (reference sequence). The CDR3 loop reads CSAPPGADEQFF.

The chain recombines TRBV29-1 with TRBJ2-4; TCRdb picks TRBD2, but there is no DNA to check that call. The germline V gene encodes CDR1 SQVTM and CDR2 ANQGSEA. The CDR3 consists of 14 residues. CDR3 sequence: CSVEDRRGSNIQYF. Complete variable domain (other parts from reference TRBV29-1 and TRBJ2-4): SAVISQKPSRDICQRGTSLTIQCQVDSQVTMMFWYRQQPGQSLTLIATANQGSEATYESGFVIDKFPISRPNLTFSTLTVSNMSPEDSSIYLCSVEDRRGSNIQYFGAGTRLSVL.

This chain connects TRBV6-5 to TRBJ2-2; TCRdb designates TRBD2, a call that cannot be tested without DNA. CDR1 is MNHEY and CDR2 is SVGAGI in the germline V gene. This CDR3 has 18 residues. The CDR3 is CASKRPRTSPTYTGELFF.

The V call is TRBV2, the J call TRBJ1-6; TCRdb names TRBD1, which stays unverified in the absence of DNA. The length of the CDR3 is 15 residues. Germline lookup yields CDR1 SNHLY and CDR2 FYNNEI. The CDR3: CASSESGRANSPLHF.

The V and J genes are TRBV10-1 and TRBJ2-5. Germline lookup yields CDR1 WNHNN and CDR2 SYGVQD (reference sequence). CDR3 size: 12 residues. The chain's CDR3 is CANSSAGETQYF.

The genes are TRBV6-5 and TRBJ2-3; TCRdb proposes TRBD2, but this gene call is untestable without DNA. This CDR3 region has 15 residues. Germline CDR1 reads MNHEY; CDR2 reads SVGAGI. The CDR3 loop reads CASKRLAGGEDTQYF.

The chain recombines TRBV5-1 with TRBJ2-1; TCRdb indicates TRBD1, and absent DNA this call remains unverified. Germline values: CDR1 SGHRS, CDR2 YFSETQ. The CDR3 is 16 residues long. The CDR3 region is CASSLKVRERYNEQFF. Looking up the rest from reference TRBV5-1 and TRBJ2-1 gives the full variable domain: KAGVTQTPRYLIKTRGQQVTLSCSPISGHRSVSWYQQTPGQGLQFLFEYFSETQRNKGNFPGRFSGRQFSNSRSEMNVSTLELGDSALYLCASSLKVRERYNEQFFGPGTRLTVL.

The V and J genes are TRBV5-1 and TRBJ2-3; TCRdb lists TRBD1, though no DNA is available to test this call. CDR1 is SGHRS, CDR2 YFSETQ, per germline. This CDR3 has 15 residues. CDR3 residues: CASSFPGISTDTQYF.

V gene TRBV15 combines with J gene TRBJ1-2; lacking DNA, the TRBD1 call made by TCRdb goes unchecked. The CDR3 has 16 residues. Germline CDR1 and CDR2: LNHNV and YYDKDF (reference sequence). The CDR3 loop is CATSRDSLDRAYGYTF.

The chain is built from TRBV20-1 and TRBJ1-2. There are 13 residues in the CDR3. Germline V gene sequence: CDR1 DFQATT, CDR2 SNEGSKA (reference sequence). The CDR3 here is CSARDGYNYGYTF.

The chain combines TRBV7-3 with TRBJ1-1. The CDR3 runs to 13 residues. Germline assignment: CDR1 SGHTA and CDR2 FQGTGA. The CDR3 protein is CASSAHPNAEAFF. Using reference TRBV7-3 and TRBJ1-1 for the parts outside the CDR3, the full variable domain is GAGVSQTPSNKVTEKGKYVELRCDPISGHTALYWYRQSLGQGPEFLIYFQGTGAADDSGLPNDRFFAVRPEGSVSTLKIQRTERGDSAVYLCASSAHPNAEAFFGQGTRLTVV.

V gene TRBV5-1 combines with J gene TRBJ2-7; TCRdb's D call, TRBD2, is unchecked because there is no DNA. Germline V lookup: CDR1 SGHRS, CDR2 YFSETQ. The CDR3 runs 15 residues. This chain's CDR3 is CASSPGLDLSGEQYF.

This sequence joins TRBV5-1 and TRBJ1-2; no DNA is available, so the TRBD1 call from TCRdb remains unchecked. Germline V lookup: CDR1 SGHRS, CDR2 YFSETQ. There are 18 residues in the CDR3. The CDR3 spells CASSLGPPSGAAFIGYTF.

V usage is TRBV12-3 or TRBV12-4 and J usage is TRBJ2-5; TCRdb indicates TRBD2, and absent DNA this call remains unverified. The CDR3 covers 14 residues. The CDR3 loop is CASRGSGEGKTQYF.

The genes are TRBV19 and TRBJ2-7. The CDR3 contains 15 residues. The germline V gene has CDR1 LNHDA and CDR2 SQIVND (reference sequence). CDR3 sequence: CASRPSLGSSYEQYF.

The J gene is TRBJ2-5, the V gene TRBV7-9; TCRdb outputs TRBD1, but without DNA this stays unchecked. The V gene's germline CDR1 is SEHNR and CDR2 FQNEAQ (reference sequence). CDR3 length: 14 amino acids. CDR3 protein: CASSLDLGVETQYF.

The chain recombines TRBV11-2 with TRBJ2-5; TCRdb outputs TRBD2, but without DNA this stays unchecked. CDR3 length: 13 amino acids. The germline CDR1 and CDR2 sequences are SGHAT and FQNNGV. The CDR3 protein is CASRTSGRETQYF.

The rearrangement joins TRBV7-8 to TRBJ1-1. The V gene's germline CDR1 is SGHVS and CDR2 FQNEAQ. This CDR3 has 16 residues. The CDR3 here is CASSFLRWAMNTEAFF.

The chain joins TRBV2 to TRBJ2-2; the TCRdb call, TRBD2, lacks DNA for checking. The germline CDR1 and CDR2 sequences are SNHLY and FYNNEI. The CDR3 is 15 amino acids. The CDR3 loop reads CASSRTSGIAGELFF.

The rearrangement joins TRBV24-1 to TRBJ2-1; TCRdb gives TRBD2 as the D gene, but with no DNA this cannot be confirmed. The CDR3 runs to 13 residues. Germline V lookup: CDR1 KGHDR, CDR2 SFDVKD. The CDR3: CATSDFAGGGQFF.

V usage is TRBV20-1 and J usage is TRBJ2-1; TCRdb's assignment of TRBD2 cannot be checked, as there is no DNA. CDR1 is DFQATT, CDR2 SNEGSKA, per germline (reference sequence). This CDR3 has 14 residues. Here the CDR3 reads CSARGTRWYNEQFF.

V is TRBV9 and J is TRBJ2-6; TCRdb lists TRBD2, though no DNA is available to test this call. The CDR3 runs to 18 residues. Germline V CDR1 and CDR2: SGDLS, YYNGEE. This chain's CDR3 is CASSVEGSRVSGANVLTF. Full variable domain (outside the CDR3, taken from reference TRBV9 and TRBJ2-6): DSGVTQTPKHLITATGQRVTLRCSPRSGDLSVYWYQQSLDQGLQFLIQYYNGEERAKGNILERFSAQQFPDLHSELNLSSLELGDSALYFCASSVEGSRVSGANVLTFGAGSRLTVL.

The genes are TRBV6-1 and TRBJ2-5; no DNA is available, so the TRBD1 call from TCRdb remains unchecked. Germline V gene sequence: CDR1 MNHNS, CDR2 SASEGT. The CDR3 covers 16 residues. The CDR3 reads CASNQGQGVKRETQYF.

This chain joins TRBV18 and TRBJ2-1. Germline loops: CDR1 KGHSH, CDR2 LQKENI. This CDR3 is 14 amino acids long. The CDR3 is CASSPPFGSTRQFF.